This TCR beta chain was found in a study of post-analysis software for immune sequencing data. Study at large: Included among the disease courses, which were recorded for the cohort, were relapsing-remitting, secondary progressive and progressive-relapsing multiple sclerosis.

Concerning this clonotype itself: The antigen is undetermined.

TCR beta libraries were prepared from cDNA with unique molecular identifiers. There were 1 to 10 million T cells, and 400,000 to 650,000 cDNA molecules came from them. TCRdb used MiXCR to reprocess the PCR reads, holding one entry per CDR3 protein. The profile shows roughly 600,000 distinct CDR3 sequences, 44% of them singletons. Study-level points and caveats: Normalized Chao1 diversity in multiple sclerosis patients fell significantly below that of controls. Patients used four to six TRBV segments, including TRBV5-6, TRBV5-1 and TRBV20-1, more often than controls. Under the F measure, samples that were prepared in one batch clustered strongly together.

V lost 0 bases and J 1 base, leaving 21 bases between the germline ends. This CDR3 contains 19 residues. CDR1 MNHEY and CDR2 SVGAGI come from the germline V gene. Specimen: blood. This TCR derives from a girl between 5 and 17 years old with multiple sclerosis. The rearrangement joins TRBV6-5 to TRBJ2-5, with D perhaps TRBD2 (5 bases). CDR3 loop: CASSYSTRTRGIPQETQYF. The CDR3 DNA follows: TGTGCCAGCAGTTACTCCACAAGAACCAGAGGGATACCCCAAGAGACCCAGTACTTC.